A selection of T cell receptor beta chains follows, all from one sample in a study of T cell changes during pregnancy in multiple sclerosis. Sequencing used immunoSEQ multiplex PCR; TCRdb keeps in-frame clones, though not all of them. The sample consists of approximately 120,000 clones, roughly 96% of them appearing once. The specimen comprised peripheral blood, sampled after pregnancy. The receptors derive from a female donor with multiple sclerosis, enrolled in a pregnancy study. Both conserved end residues are part of each CDR3. Each record gives: J gene, D gene, V gene, CDR3 protein, CDR3 DNA. D genes are given only for firm matches.

j_call: TRBJ2-7
d_call: -
v_call: TRBV5-7
cdr3_aa: CASSLFRNGGSLLYEQYF
cdr3_nt: TGTGCCAGCAGCTTGTTCCGGAACGGGGGTTCCCTTCTTTACGAGCAGTACTTC

j_call: TRBJ2-3
d_call: -
v_call: TRBV25-1
cdr3_aa: CASRRTDTQYF
cdr3_nt: TGTGCCAGCAGGAGGACAGATACGCAGTATTTT

j_call: TRBJ2-2
d_call: TRBD1
v_call: TRBV2
cdr3_aa: CASKDRGAGELFF
cdr3_nt: TGTGCCAGCAAGGACAGGGGAGCCGGGGAGCTGTTTTTT

j_call: TRBJ2-6
d_call: TRBD2
v_call: TRBV10-3
cdr3_aa: CAISGVAGAGANVLTF
cdr3_nt: TGTGCCATCAGTGGGGTAGCGGGAGCTGGGGCCAACGTCCTGACTTTC

j_call: TRBJ1-3
d_call: -
v_call: TRBV4-1
cdr3_aa: CASSQEAGRNTIYF
cdr3_nt: TGCGCCAGCAGCCAAGAGGCAGGCCGAAACACCATATATTTT

j_call: TRBJ1-2
d_call: TRBD1
v_call: TRBV19
cdr3_aa: CASNDRGYGYTF
cdr3_nt: TGTGCCAGTAACGACAGGGGCTATGGCTACACCTTC

j_call: TRBJ2-2
d_call: TRBD1
v_call: TRBV7-2
cdr3_aa: CASSSLGQGHGELFF
cdr3_nt: TGTGCCAGCAGCTCCCTCGGACAGGGGCACGGGGAGCTGTTTTTT

j_call: TRBJ2-7
d_call: TRBD1
v_call: TRBV7-8
cdr3_aa: CASSLGGTGIGEQYF
cdr3_nt: TGTGCCAGCAGCTTAGGAGGGACAGGGATCGGGGAGCAGTACTTC

j_call: TRBJ1-5
d_call: -
v_call: TRBV19
cdr3_aa: CASSIGTDYSNQPQHF
cdr3_nt: TGTGCCAGTAGTATAGGGACAGACTATAGCAATCAGCCCCAGCATTTT

j_call: TRBJ2-1
d_call: -
v_call: TRBV27
cdr3_aa: CASGVGAESYNEQFF
cdr3_nt: TGTGCCAGCGGGGTGGGAGCAGAGTCCTACAATGAGCAGTTCTTC

j_call: TRBJ2-1
d_call: -
v_call: TRBV28
cdr3_aa: CASSEREQFF
cdr3_nt: TGTGCCAGCAGTGAGCGTGAGCAGTTCTTC

j_call: TRBJ1-1
d_call: TRBD1
v_call: TRBV28
cdr3_aa: CASIETGRFTEAFF
cdr3_nt: TGTGCCAGCATTGAGACAGGGAGATTCACTGAAGCTTTCTTT

j_call: TRBJ2-3
d_call: -
v_call: TRBV5-6
cdr3_aa: CASSRVGRSPTDTQYF
cdr3_nt: TGTGCCAGCAGCCGGGTAGGGAGGAGCCCCACAGATACGCAGTATTTT

j_call: TRBJ2-3
d_call: TRBD2
v_call: TRBV7-7
cdr3_aa: CASSPYLAGGTDTQYF
cdr3_nt: TGTGCTAGCAGCCCATATCTAGCGGGTGGTACAGATACGCAGTATTTT

j_call: TRBJ2-1
d_call: -
v_call: TRBV29-1
cdr3_aa: CSVDGPRDEQFF
cdr3_nt: TGCAGCGTTGACGGCCCCAGGGATGAGCAGTTCTTC

j_call: TRBJ1-5
d_call: TRBD1
v_call: TRBV6-5
cdr3_aa: CASSMSGTGNQPQHF
cdr3_nt: TGTGCCAGCAGTATGAGCGGGACAGGTAATCAGCCCCAGCATTTT

j_call: TRBJ2-1
d_call: TRBD2
v_call: TRBV7-9
cdr3_aa: CASSLGGIYNEQFF
cdr3_nt: TGTGCCAGCAGCCTGGGGGGGATCTACAATGAGCAGTTCTTC

j_call: TRBJ2-7
d_call: TRBD2
v_call: TRBV7-3
cdr3_aa: CASSLAAGTSYEQYF
cdr3_nt: TGTGCCAGCAGCTTAGCGGCCGGGACTAGCTACGAGCAGTACTTC